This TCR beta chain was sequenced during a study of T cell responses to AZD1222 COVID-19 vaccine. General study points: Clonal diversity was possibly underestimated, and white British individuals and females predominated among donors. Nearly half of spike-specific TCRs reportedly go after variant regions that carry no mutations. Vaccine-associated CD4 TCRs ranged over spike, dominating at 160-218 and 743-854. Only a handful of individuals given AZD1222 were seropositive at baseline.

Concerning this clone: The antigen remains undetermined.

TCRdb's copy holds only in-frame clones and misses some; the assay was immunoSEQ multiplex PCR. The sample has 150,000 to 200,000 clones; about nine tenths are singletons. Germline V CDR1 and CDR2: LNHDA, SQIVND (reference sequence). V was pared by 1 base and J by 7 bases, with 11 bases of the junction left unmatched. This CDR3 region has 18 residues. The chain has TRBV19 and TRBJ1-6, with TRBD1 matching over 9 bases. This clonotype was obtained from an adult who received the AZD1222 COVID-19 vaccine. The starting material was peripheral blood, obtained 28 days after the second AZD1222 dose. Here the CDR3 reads CASSIGLQGADWNSPLHF. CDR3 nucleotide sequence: TGTGCCAGTAGTATAGGCTTACAGGGGGCTGATTGGAATTCACCCCTCCACTTT.